One and the same sample provided the 10 T cell receptor beta chains below, sequenced in a study of technical replicates of blood from a few donors. Sequenced by immunoSEQ multiplex PCR; TCRdb stores in-frame clones only, minus some. The sample lists 65,000 to 90,000 clones; just over 90% were seen once. The sequenced material came from T cells isolated from PBMCs. All receptors come from a human donor in good health.

V usage is TRBV30 and J usage is TRBJ2-1; a weak D match, TRBD2 (6 bases). Trimming removed 4 bases from V and 8 bases from J, with 12 bases in between. CDR1 is GTSNPN, CDR2 SVGIG, per germline (reference sequence). CDR3 size: 12 residues. CDR3 protein: CAWTRLVDEQFF. CDR3 sequence (DNA): TGTGCCTGGACTCGACTAGTCGATGAGCAGTTCTTC.

This clone has just one count. The J gene is TRBJ1-2, the V gene TRBV19; possibly TRBD1 for D (6 bases). The V gene's germline CDR1 is LNHDA and CDR2 SQIVND (reference sequence). V shed 0 bases and J shed 4 bases, with 24 bases lying between them. This CDR3 has 19 amino acids. The CDR3 region is CASSIDLGTTSIGFYGYTF. Here the CDR3 DNA reads TGTGCCAGTAGTATAGATCTGGGGACAACCTCTATCGGCTTCTATGGCTACACCTTC. The variable domain in full, completed from reference TRBV19 and TRBJ1-2, reads DGGITQSPKYLFRKEGQNVTLSCEQNLNHDAMYWYRQDPGQGLRLIYYSQIVNDFQKGDIAEGYSVSREKKESFPLTVTSAQKNPTAFYLCASSIDLGTTSIGFYGYTFGSGTRLTVV.

This chain links TRBV28 with TRBJ2-7, with 14 bases matching TRBD2. There are 20 residues in the CDR3. V dropped 4 bases and J dropped 0; count of bases not matched to a gene: 14. Germline CDR1 and CDR2: MDHEN and SYDVKM. This chain's CDR3 is CASSSPGTSGSRGDSYEQYF. In nucleotides, the CDR3 is TGTGCCAGCAGTTCCCCCGGGACTAGCGGGAGTAGGGGTGACTCCTACGAGCAGTACTTC.

The chain joins TRBV7-9 to TRBJ2-3, with D possibly being TRBD1 (5 bases). Germline CDR1 reads SEHNR; CDR2 reads FQNEAQ (reference sequence). V gave up 10 bases and J gave up 1 base, with 18 bases separating them. CDR3 size: 15 residues. The CDR3: CATYIQGIRTDTQYF. CDR3 coding DNA: TGTGCCACCTATATTCAGGGAATACGCACAGATACGCAGTATTTT.

The gene calls are TRBV6-5 and TRBJ1-2, with D unresolved. Trimming pared 0 bases from V and 7 bases from J, leaving 12 bases between. The CDR3 runs to 14 residues. Looked up from germline, CDR1 is MNHEY and CDR2 is SVGAGI. The CDR3 bases are TGTGCCAGCAGTTACTCGGGGAGGGTCGGTGGCTACACCTTC. As protein: CASSYSGRVGGYTF.

The chain is built from TRBV19 and TRBJ1-4; TRBD1 matches 9 bases. The V segment lost 4 bases and the J segment 8 bases; nucleotides outside the gene matches: 5. The CDR3 totals 14 residues. Germline CDR1 is LNHDA and CDR2 is SQIVND (reference sequence). The CDR3: CASSTNGQGEKLFF. CDR3 in DNA: TGTGCCAGTAGTACCAACGGACAGGGGGAAAAACTGTTTTTT.

The chain combines TRBV25-1 with TRBJ1-1, with TRBD1 matching 7 bases. The V segment lost 7 bases and the J segment 0 bases; nucleotides outside the gene matches: 5. CDR1 MGHDK and CDR2 SYGVNS come from the germline V gene. The CDR3 contains 14 residues. CDR3 protein: CASTLGQVNTEAFF. The CDR3 nucleotides are TGTGCCAGCACCCTAGGACAGGTGAACACTGAAGCTTTCTTT.

The rearrangement links TRBV28 to TRBJ1-5; tentative D call: TRBD1 (6 bases). Germline CDR1 is MDHEN and CDR2 is SYDVKM. V lost 8 bases to trimming and J lost 8 bases, with 13 bases between them. This CDR3 region has 12 residues. CDR3 coding DNA: TGTGCCAGCGGCTCAGGGGTTAAGCCCCAGCATTTT. Translating it yields CASGSGVKPQHF.

The chain is built from TRBV5-1 and TRBJ1-2, with 9 bases aligning to TRBD1. V was clipped by 0 bases and J by 4 bases; unmatched bases: 10. The CDR3 contains 17 residues. In germline, CDR1 is SGHRS, CDR2 YFSETQ. CDR3 in amino acids: CASSLASGTGFSYGYTF. CDR3 DNA: TGCGCCAGCAGCTTGGCCTCGGGGACAGGGTTCAGCTATGGCTACACCTTC.

In this sample, this clone turned up once. The chain combines TRBV19 with TRBJ2-7; 8 bases are a match to TRBD2. CDR3 size: 15 residues. The germline gives CDR1 LNHDA, CDR2 SQIVND (reference sequence). With V trimmed by 5 bases and J by 0 bases, 6 bases remained unmatched. The CDR3 loop is CASSWSSGASYEQYF. The CDR3 nucleotides are TGTGCCAGTAGTTGGAGTAGCGGGGCCTCCTACGAGCAGTACTTC.